The 13 T cell receptor beta chains presented below share a single source sample, sequenced in a study of memory CD4+ T cells and cytomegalovirus serostatus. Sequencing was performed with immunoSEQ multiplex PCR; in TCRdb, only in-frame clones are kept and a portion is missing. Of over 60,000 clones in the sample, roughly 80% were seen once. The sort gate was single viable CD3+CD4+CD8-CD45RO+ cells for memory CD4+ T cells. The sequenced material came from memory CD4+ T cells from blood. The receptor source for this set is an adult in good health and CMV-seronegative.

This chain uses TRBV5-4 with TRBJ2-3, with D hard to call. CDR1 and CDR2 (germline): SGHNT, YYREEE (reference sequence). V was pared by 5 bases and J by 4 bases, with 14 bases between. The CDR3 has 14 amino acids. The CDR3: CASSFPKGSDTQYF. The CDR3 region has the DNA TGTGCCAGCAGTTTCCCAAAAGGCTCAGATACGCAGTATTTT.

This clone was counted once. This chain connects TRBV28 to TRBJ1-5; D remains ambiguous. V lost 2 bases to trimming and J lost 0 bases, with 8 bases between them. Germline V gene lookup returns CDR1 MDHEN and CDR2 SYDVKM. This CDR3 is 15 amino acids long. CDR3 amino acids: CASSLVQPSNQPQHF. The CDR3 region has the DNA TGTGCCAGCAGTTTAGTTCAGCCTAGCAATCAGCCCCAGCATTTT.

V and J are TRBV5-1 and TRBJ2-7, with D possibly being TRBD2 (5 bases). The ends were cut back, 0 bases at V and 4 bases at J, with 11 bases in the middle. The CDR3 totals 14 residues. The germline gives CDR1 SGHRS, CDR2 YFSETQ. Written as DNA, the CDR3 is TGCGCCAGCAGCTTGGAAGGGCTAGCATACGAGCAGTACTTC. Translating gives CASSLEGLAYEQYF.

This chain joins TRBV7-3 and TRBJ2-5; 7 bases agree with TRBD2. There are 13 residues in the CDR3. CDR1 is SGHTA and CDR2 is FQGTGA in the germline V gene. J lost 4 bases, V lost 5 bases, and 4 bases had no gene match. Written as DNA, the CDR3 is TGTGCCAGCAGCCCACCGGGGGGAGAGACCCAGTACTTC. Translation: CASSPPGGETQYF.

The chain joins TRBV10-1 to TRBJ2-3; D is unclear. Germline loops: CDR1 WNHNN, CDR2 SYGVQD (reference sequence). This CDR3 is 13 amino acids long. V was pared by 5 bases and J by 0 bases, with 6 bases between. The CDR3 sequence is CASSSTSTDTQYF. In DNA form, the CDR3 reads TGCGCCAGCAGTTCCACTAGCACAGATACGCAGTATTTT.

The CDR3 DNA reads as TGTGCCCCGCGACAGGGAGGGGCCGGTCGTTCAGGCTGCCCGCTATACCCTAACACTGAAGCTTTCTTT. Translating it yields CAPRQGGAGRSGCPLYPNTEAFF. V gene TRBV15 combines with J gene TRBJ1-1; 7 bases fit TRBD1. There are 23 residues in the CDR3. Germline assignment: CDR1 LNHNV and CDR2 YYDKDF (reference sequence). The ends lost 11 bases at V and 2 bases at J; junction bases unmatched: 38.

This sequence joins TRBV11-1 and TRBJ2-7; possibly TRBD2 for D (5 bases). This CDR3 has 15 residues. Germline assignment: CDR1 SGHAT and CDR2 FQDESV (reference sequence). The V gene lost 6 bases and the J gene lost 1 base, with 16 bases spanning the gap. As DNA, the CDR3 is TGTGCCAGCAGATTAAAGACCGGAGGTTCCTACGAGCAGTACTTC. Translation: CASRLKTGGSYEQYF.

CDR3 nucleotides: TGTGCCAGCAGCCTTAGGAACACTGAAGCTTTCTTT. It codes for CASSLRNTEAFF. The chain employs TRBV11-3 and TRBJ1-1, with D hard to call. This CDR3 has 12 amino acids. Germline CDR1 and CDR2: SGHNT and YENEEA. V was pared by 5 bases and J by 1 base, with 5 bases between.

This rearrangement joins TRBV5-8 to TRBJ1-5, with D perhaps TRBD1 (5 bases). CDR3 length: 16 amino acids. The germline V and J ends were trimmed by 4 bases and 1 base, with 15 bases remaining between them. Germline assignment: CDR1 SGHTS and CDR2 YDEGEE. The CDR3 DNA follows: TGTGCCAGCAGCCCGGGAGCGGGGCCGAGCAATCAGCCCCAGCATTTT. The encoded protein is CASSPGAGPSNQPQHF.

The rearrangement joins TRBV5-1 to TRBJ1-1; D is uncertain. CDR3 length: 15 amino acids. Trimming cost V 3 bases and J 4 bases, with 16 bases left between them. The germline gives CDR1 SGHRS, CDR2 YFSETQ. The CDR3 nucleotides are TGCGCCAGCAGCTCACGCCCCGGGGAGGGCACTGAAGCTTTCTTT. This gives the protein CASSSRPGEGTEAFF.

This rearrangement joins TRBV6-1 to TRBJ2-1, with TRBD2 matching 9 bases. V lost 7 bases to trimming and J lost 8 bases; unmatched junction nucleotides: 12. The CDR3 has 15 residues. Germline-derived CDR1 and CDR2 are MNHNS and SASEGT. The CDR3 loop reads CASIPASGNIDEQFF. The DNA for the CDR3 is TGTGCCAGCATCCCCGCTAGCGGGAATATCGATGAGCAGTTCTTC.

The rearrangement links TRBV2 to TRBJ2-2, with TRBD1 matching 7 bases. The CDR3 covers 16 residues. The ends lost 7 bases at V and 1 base at J; junction bases unmatched: 9. The V gene's germline CDR1 is SNHLY and CDR2 FYNNEI. CDR3 DNA sequence: TGTGCCAGCAAAGGACCCGGACAGGAGAACACCGGGGAGCTGTTTTTT. Its translation is CASKGPGQENTGELFF.

The chain employs TRBV29-1 and TRBJ2-3; tentative D call: TRBD2 (5 bases). The V and J ends lost 4 bases and 10 bases respectively, with 12 bases between them. CDR1 is SQVTM and CDR2 is ANQGSEA in the germline V gene. The CDR3 totals 11 residues. CDR3 in amino acids: CSVAEEGAQYF. CDR3 DNA sequence: TGCAGCGTTGCGGAAGAGGGTGCGCAGTATTTT.